This T cell receptor beta chain derives from a study of blood T cells in healthy people across ages. The study isolated at least 6 million PBMCs from each sample. CDR3 length: 15 amino acids. Per germline, CDR1 MNHEY and CDR2 SMNVEV (reference sequence). V was clipped by 1 base and J by 5 bases, with 14 bases between them. Sample-barcoded 5' priming and a J-beta primer mix drove a second PCR of 7 to 11 cycles. A single record per CDR3 protein comes from TCRdb applying MiXCR to the 5' RACE reads. The sample includes about 1.6 million distinct CDR3 sequences, around 35% of them seen just once. Study-wide results and caveats: It was the long-lived donors that had more naive CD4+ cells and higher diversity than aged donors. Older age went with lower TCR beta diversity per million T cells, in a roughly linear way. Strong correlation linked observed beta diversity and percent naive T cells.

In its sample, this clonotype was seen a few times. Its antigen is unidentified. This receptor was taken from a woman aged 30 to 39 in good health. The genes are TRBV27 and TRBJ2-5, with a tentative D call TRBD1 (5 bases). The material sequenced was blood. CDR3 loop: CASSLLSGMRETQYF. CDR3 bases: TGTGCCAGCAGTTTATTATCAGGGATGAGGGAGACCCAGTACTTC.